The sample holds a few counts of the clone carrying this TCR beta chain. Antigen specificity is unknown. Specified time point: week 3, after first cycle of checkpoint inhibitor. The CD3+ CD4- CD8+ CD45RA- CD45RO-high CD27- CCR7- memory phenotype defined TIE cells. The assay received all extracted DNA from sorted CD8+ subsets. Method: immunoSEQ multiplex PCR; TCRdb's copy keeps in-frame clones and lacks some. The table lists under 2,500 clones, around 80% of them singletons. This sample stems from a study of blood T cell dynamics during melanoma immunotherapy. Study-level information: Metastatic melanoma patients received first-line pembrolizumab or nivolumab plus ipilimumab. Notes on the study in general: The study could not tell melanoma-specific clones from general immune activation. The most clonal sorted CD8+ subset, immune-effector cells, was closest to cell-free DNA CDR3 sequences.

The CDR3 sequence is 17 residues long. V lost 3 bases and J lost 0, with 16 bases in between. The germline V gene has CDR1 SGHDT and CDR2 YYEEEE. The V call is TRBV5-6, the J call TRBJ2-4, with D perhaps TRBD1 (6 bases). This clonotype was sampled from a human donor with melanoma. Sequencing used CD8+ T cells from blood, obtained from a patient treated with checkpoint blockade. The CDR3 DNA reads TGTGCCAGCAGCTCAGGACAGAATCGGCAAGCCAAAAACATTCAGTACTTC. It translates to CASSSGQNRQAKNIQYF.